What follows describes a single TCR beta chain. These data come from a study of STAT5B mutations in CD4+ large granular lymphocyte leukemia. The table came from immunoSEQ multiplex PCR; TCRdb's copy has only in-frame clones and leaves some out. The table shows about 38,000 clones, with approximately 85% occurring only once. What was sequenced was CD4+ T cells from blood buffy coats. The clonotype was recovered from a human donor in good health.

The CDR3 region has the DNA TGTGCCAGTAGCCCAGGGCTAGGGGACACCGGGGAGCTGTTTTTT. Its translation is CASSPGLGDTGELFF. The chain links TRBV19 to TRBJ2-2; perhaps TRBD1 as D (5 bases). This CDR3 has 15 residues. The V and J ends lost 6 bases and 3 bases respectively, with 14 bases between them. The germline V gene has CDR1 LNHDA and CDR2 SQIVND (reference sequence).